The present T cell receptor beta chain was sequenced within a study of cytomegalovirus exposure and HLA in healthy donors. At the level of the study: Ancestry clustering placed about 80% of several hundred genotyped donors in the Caucasian-associated cluster. Study-level points and caveats: In a later analysis, TCR beta V- and J-gene trimming was associated with a missense DCLRE1C variant. Clonal expansion, a later analysis showed, was greater in HLA-associated TCR beta chains than in equally common others.

Remarks on this clone: Its cognate antigen is unknown.

The donors gave bone marrow, and they were healthy. The V and J ends lost 8 bases and 4 bases respectively, with 22 bases between them. Germline lookup yields CDR1 MDHEN and CDR2 SYDVKM. CDR3 length equals 16 residues. 13 Jbeta primers and 60 Vbeta primers were used for the PCR. Sequenced by immunoSEQ multiplex PCR; TCRdb stores in-frame clones only, minus some. Found here are 100,000 to 150,000 clones, 80% of them singletons; the top ten hold 1%. This sequence originates from a man aged 35-49 years in good health and CMV-seronegative. The chain recombines TRBV28 with TRBJ2-3; a weak D match, TRBD1 (5 bases). The sequencing sample was made of PBMCs. The CDR3 DNA reads as TGTGCCAGCGCCACGTCGGTCCCAGGGTTGGCAGATACGCAGTATTTT. It is translated as CASATSVPGLADTQYF.